This T cell receptor (beta chain) was sequenced during a study of long-term antiretroviral therapy in people with HIV. Study findings and constraints: ART adherence was not documented, and neither viral resistance nor therapy changes had any data.

In regard to this clone: Antigen: not known.

Post-ART PBMC samples numbered at least two per donor, and pre-ART ones at least one. Unmatched junction bases numbered 10, after V lost 5 bases and J lost 6 bases. This CDR3 contains 15 residues. Per germline, CDR1 SNHLY and CDR2 FYNNEI. At the survey level, the v3.0 immunoSEQ assay was run. TCRdb's table, derived via immunoSEQ multiplex PCR, lists solely in-frame clones and lacks some. The table includes some 28,000 clones, approximately 95% detected once. This sequence originates from a man over 45 with HIV. Sequenced here: unsorted PBMCs, sampled 5.3 years after starting antiretroviral therapy. The chain links TRBV2 to TRBJ1-2, with 9 bases fitting TRBD1. In DNA, the CDR3 is TGTGCCAGCAGTTTTAGGGGGGACAGGGACGATGGCTACACCTTC. It codes for CASSFRGDRDDGYTF.